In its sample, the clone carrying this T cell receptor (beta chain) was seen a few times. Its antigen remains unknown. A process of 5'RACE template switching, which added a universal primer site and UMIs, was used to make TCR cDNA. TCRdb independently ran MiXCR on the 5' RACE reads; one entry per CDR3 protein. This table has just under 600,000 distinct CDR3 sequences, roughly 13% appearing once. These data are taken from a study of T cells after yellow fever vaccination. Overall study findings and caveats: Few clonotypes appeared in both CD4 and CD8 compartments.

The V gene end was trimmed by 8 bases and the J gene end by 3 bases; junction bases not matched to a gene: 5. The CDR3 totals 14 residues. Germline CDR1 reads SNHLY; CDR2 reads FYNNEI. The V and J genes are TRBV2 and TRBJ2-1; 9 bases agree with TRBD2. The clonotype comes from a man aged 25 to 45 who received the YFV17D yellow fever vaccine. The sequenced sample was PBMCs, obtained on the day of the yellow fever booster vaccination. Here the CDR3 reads CASARRGGYNEQFF. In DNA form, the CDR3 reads TGTGCCAGCGCGAGGCGGGGGGGCTACAATGAGCAGTTCTTC.